This T cell receptor (beta chain) was found in a study of blood T cell repertoires in COVID-19. Across the whole study: Donors in the United States, Italy and Spain gave samples during acute or convalescent COVID-19. Sample material is recorded as cDNA or gDNA derived from T cells, B-cell-depleted T cells, or PBMCs.

In the authors' workflow: Reference gene primer amplification in the assay estimated nucleated cell counts. Clones were sequenced by immunoSEQ multiplex PCR, and TCRdb holds only the in-frame ones, with some missing. V, J and clone size reflect that table, while D and trimming were determined from the DNA. Here the sample spans some 90,000 clones, around 88% being singletons. Germline loops: CDR1 LNHDA, CDR2 SQIVND (reference sequence). This CDR3 has 13 amino acids. V shed 6 bases and J shed 3 bases, with 10 bases lying between them. The sequencing sample was made of peripheral blood. This chain links TRBV19 with TRBJ2-3; possibly TRBD1 for D (5 bases). This clonotype originated in a woman of 80 years or more with acute or convalescent COVID-19. This chain's CDR3 is CASRARQTDTQYF. The CDR3 region has the DNA TGTGCCAGTAGGGCTAGACAGACAGATACGCAGTATTTT.